The text below deals with one T cell receptor (beta chain). Its specificity is unknown. TCR beta sequencing covered blood CD8+ and CD4+ T cells. Negative isolation yielded the CD8+ and CD4+ T cells, while FACS enriched the TEMRA cells. This sample is drawn from a study of CD8 T cells in Susac syndrome. RNA was extracted with the RNeasy kit, and a quantity of roughly 0.5 to 1 ug was reverse transcribed using random hexamers. TCRdb re-called the immunoSEQ multiplex PCR reads through MiXCR, storing one row per CDR3 protein. The table lists over 150,000 distinct CDR3 sequences, approximately 93% of them singletons. Study results and caveats: The TCR sequencing and HLA analysis in the study involved a relatively small number of individuals, as the study acknowledged.

The CDR3 contains 14 residues. CDR1 MNHEY and CDR2 SVGEGT come from the germline V gene. The V end lost 0 bases, the J end lost 4 bases, and 4 bases lay between the germline ends. What was sequenced was CD4+ T cells from PBMCs. This sequence originates from a human donor with multiple sclerosis. The chain recombines TRBV6-2 or TRBV6-3 with TRBJ2-6, with unresolved D. CDR3 coding DNA: TGTGCCAGCAGTTACTCAGGGGGGGCCAACGTCCTGACTTTC. Translating gives CASSYSGGANVLTF.